The rows below give T cell receptor beta chains drawn from one sample of a study of CD8 T cells in ankylosing spondylitis. TCRdb used MiXCR to reprocess the 5' RACE reads, holding one entry per CDR3 protein. The table shows roughly 180,000 distinct CDR3 sequences, with 10% to 15% occurring only once. Sequenced input: blood, either unsorted or a sorted T cell fraction (not recorded which). These receptors were collected from a male donor with ankylosing spondylitis or in good health (not recorded which). CDR3s include the opening cysteine and the closing phenylalanine or tryptophan. Fields, in order: clone size, D gene, J gene, CDR3 length, V gene, CDR3 DNA, CDR3 protein. A D gene is named only where the DNA matches it firmly. The size of a clone is reported for some rows only, either as once, few or many, or as a class for expanded clones.

NA | NA | TRBJ1-2 | 12 | TRBV5-6 | TGTGCCAGCAGCTCCCGGGACTATGGCTACACCTTC | CASSSRDYGYTF
few | TRBD1 | TRBJ1-2 | 13 | TRBV20-1 | TGCAGTGCTAGGTCACAGGGGAAGGATGGCTACACCTTC | CSARSQGKDGYTF
few | TRBD1 | TRBJ2-2 | 16 | TRBV7-8 | TGTGCCAGCAGCGGCTCAAGGACAGGGAGGACCGGGGAGCTGTTTTTT | CASSGSRTGRTGELFF
many | TRBD2 | TRBJ2-3 | 17 | TRBV4-1 | TGCGCCAGCAGCCAAGATCCCTATGGCGGGAGCGCAGATACGCAGTATTTT | CASSQDPYGGSADTQYF
few | NA | TRBJ1-5 | 15 | TRBV27 | TGTGCCAGCAGTTCGATACCGACCGGGGATCAGCCCCAGCATTTT | CASSSIPTGDQPQHF
many | NA | TRBJ2-5 | 14 | TRBV12-3/TRBV12-4 | TGTGCCAGCAGTCCGGGGCCCAGACAAGAGACCCAGTACTTC | CASSPGPRQETQYF
few | TRBD2 | TRBJ2-1 | 14 | TRBV7-9 | TGTGCCAGCAGCTTGACTAGCGGGCTGGGTGAGCAGTTCTTC | CASSLTSGLGEQFF
NA | NA | TRBJ2-1 | 13 | TRBV11-3 | TGTGCCAGCAGCCCCCAAAGCGGCAATGAGCAGTTCTTC | CASSPQSGNEQFF
NA | NA | TRBJ1-1 | 13 | TRBV6-6 | TGTGCCAGCAGTTACTACGAAGCCACTGAAGCTTTCTTT | CASSYYEATEAFF
NA | TRBD1 | TRBJ2-7 | 17 | TRBV5-1 | TGCGCCAGCAGCTTGTGGCCCGGGGGACAGGGCGACTACGAGCAGTACTTC | CASSLWPGGQGDYEQYF